The sample holds one count of the clone carrying this T cell receptor beta chain. Study processing details: Cell counts per sample came from amplifying reference gene primers. Using immunoSEQ multiplex PCR, the repertoire was profiled, and TCRdb retains in-frame clones only, with some absent. V, J and clone size derive from that table, while D and trimming were established from the DNA sequence. The sample includes roughly 200,000 clones, 81% of them seen just once. This entry is derived from a study of blood T cell repertoires in COVID-19. Study as a whole: Sites in the United States, Italy and Spain provided acute and convalescent COVID-19 samples.

Germline V gene data show CDR1 as SGHTA and CDR2 as FQGNSA. CDR3 length: 16 residues. The trim removed 1 base at V and 4 bases at J, leaving 7 bases unmatched. Sequencing input: peripheral blood. The source is a woman over 75 with acute or convalescent COVID-19. The chain has TRBV7-2 and TRBJ2-1, with 7 positions matching TRBD2. The CDR3 nucleotides are TGTGCCAGCAGCTTAGGAGCGGGGACTCCATACAATGAGCAGTTCTTC. The encoded protein is CASSLGAGTPYNEQFF. The full variable domain, its missing parts supplied by reference TRBV7-2 and TRBJ2-1, is GAGVSQSPSNKVTEKGKDVELRCDPISGHTALYWYRQSLGQGLEFLIYFQGNSAPDKSGLPSDRFSAERTGGSVSTLTIQRTQQEDSAVYLCASSLGAGTPYNEQFFGPGTRLTVL.